A selection of T cell receptor gamma chains follows, all from one sample in a study of intestinal T cells in coeliac disease. TCRdb repeated clone calling on the multiplex PCR reads with CATT. Among more than 600 gamma-chain clones listed, around 56% were seen once. Sequencing used a duodenal biopsy. These receptors were collected from a human donor who served as a control with a normal duodenal biopsy, not a healthy volunteer. Each CDR3 is given with its conserved first and last residue. Not every row has a clone size; where given, it reads once, few, many or a size class.

TRGV3	-	TRGJP1	CANLGRDTTGWFKIF	TGTGCCAACCTGGGTAGAGATACCACTGGTTGGTTCAAGATATTT
TRGV5	hyperexpanded	TRGJP1	CATWDWYTTGWFKIF	TGTGCCACCTGGGACTGGTATACCACTGGTTGGTTCAAGATATTT
TRGV9	-	TRGJP1	CALWESPVTTGWFKIF	TGTGCCTTGTGGGAGTCACCGGTGACCACTGGTTGGTTCAAGATATTT
TRGV10	few	TRGJ1/TRGJ2	CAAVGLVNYKKLF	TGTGCTGCGGTGGGATTGGTCAATTATAAGAAACTCTTT
TRGV9	-	TRGJ1/TRGJ2	CALWEVKLKKLF	TGTGCCTTGTGGGAGGTTAAACTTAAGAAACTCTTT
TRGV2	large	TRGJ1/TRGJ2	CATWDGPRYKKLF	TGTGCCACCTGGGACGGGCCTAGGTATAAGAAACTCTTT
TRGV10	-	TRGJ1/TRGJ2	CARGIRSGEYYKKLF	TGTGCTCGTGGGATTCGTTCCGGGGAGTATTATAAGAAACTCTTT
TRGV2	-	TRGJP2	CATWDRVEVYWIKTF	TGTGCCACCTGGGATCGGGTAGAAGTGTATTGGATCAAGACGTTT
TRGV10	few	TRGJP1	CAAWDNALGWFKIF	TGTGCTGCGTGGGATAACGCACTTGGTTGGTTCAAGATATTT
TRGV11	-	TRGJP1	CACWINHLGWFKIF	TGTGCCTGCTGGATCAACCATCTTGGTTGGTTCAAGATATTT
TRGV10	once	TRGJ1/TRGJ2	CAAWDYRSYYKKLF	TGTGCTGCGTGGGATTATAGGAGCTATTATAAGAAACTCTTT
TRGV4	-	TRGJP1	CATWGPALPGGFGWFKIF	TGTGCCACCTGGGGACCGGCCCTTCCTGGGGGCTTTGGTTGGTTCAAGATATTT